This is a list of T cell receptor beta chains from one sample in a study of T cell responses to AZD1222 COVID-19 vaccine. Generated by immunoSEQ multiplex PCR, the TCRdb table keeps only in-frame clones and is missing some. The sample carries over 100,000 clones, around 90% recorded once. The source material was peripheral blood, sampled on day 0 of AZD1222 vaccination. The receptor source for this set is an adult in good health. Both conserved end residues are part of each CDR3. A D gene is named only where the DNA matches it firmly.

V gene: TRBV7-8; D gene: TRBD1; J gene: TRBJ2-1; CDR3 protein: CASSATGKYEQFF; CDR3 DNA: TGTGCCAGCAGCGCGACAGGGAAATATGAGCAGTTCTTC
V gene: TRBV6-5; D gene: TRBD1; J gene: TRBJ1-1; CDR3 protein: CASSSRGTEGTEAFF; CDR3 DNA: TGTGCCAGCAGTTCCCGAGGGACAGAGGGCACTGAAGCTTTCTTT
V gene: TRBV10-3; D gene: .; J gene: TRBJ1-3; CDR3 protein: CAITEATYGNTIYF; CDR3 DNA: TGTGCCATCACAGAGGCGACTTACGGAAACACCATATATTTT
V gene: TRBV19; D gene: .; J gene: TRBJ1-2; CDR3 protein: CASRGGGRSSYTF; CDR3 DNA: TGTGCCAGTAGAGGGGGAGGGCGGTCGAGCTACACCTTC
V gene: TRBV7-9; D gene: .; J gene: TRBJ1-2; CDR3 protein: CASRDLTNYGYTF; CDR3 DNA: TGTGCCAGCAGGGACTTAACTAACTATGGCTACACCTTC
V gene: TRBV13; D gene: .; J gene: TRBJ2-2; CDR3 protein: CASSSLNRAGELFF; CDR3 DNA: TGTGCCAGCAGTTCCTTGAACAGGGCCGGGGAGCTGTTTTTT
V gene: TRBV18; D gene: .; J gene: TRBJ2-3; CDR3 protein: CASSRAHTDTQYF; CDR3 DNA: TGTGCCAGCTCACGGGCCCACACAGATACGCAGTATTTT
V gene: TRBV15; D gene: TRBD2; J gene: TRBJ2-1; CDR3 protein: CATSRDLALAGVHNEQFF; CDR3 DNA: TGTGCCACCAGCAGAGATCTTGCGCTAGCGGGAGTTCACAATGAGCAGTTCTTC
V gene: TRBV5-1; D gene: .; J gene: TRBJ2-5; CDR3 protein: CASSARDDPGETQYF; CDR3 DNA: TGCGCCAGCTCCGCCCGGGACGACCCAGGGGAGACCCAGTACTTC
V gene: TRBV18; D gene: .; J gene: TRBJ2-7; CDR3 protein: CASSPQRSSYEQYF; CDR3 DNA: TGTGCCAGCTCACCACAACGGAGCTCCTACGAGCAGTACTTC
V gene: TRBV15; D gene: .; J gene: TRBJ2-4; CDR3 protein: CATSSRVGLAKNIQYF; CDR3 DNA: TGTGCCACCAGCAGCCGGGTGGGGCTAGCCAAAAACATTCAGTACTTC
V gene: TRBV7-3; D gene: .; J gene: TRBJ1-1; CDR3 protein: CASSLQTVMNTEAFF; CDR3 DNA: TGTGCCAGCAGCCTACAGACGGTCATGAACACTGAAGCTTTCTTT
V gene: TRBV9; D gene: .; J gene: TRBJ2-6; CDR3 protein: CASSVGRAGANVLTF; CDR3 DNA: TGTGCCAGCAGCGTAGGGAGGGCTGGGGCCAACGTCCTGACTTTC
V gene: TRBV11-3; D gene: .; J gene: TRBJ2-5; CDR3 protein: CASSSGAQETQYF; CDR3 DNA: TGTGCCAGCAGCTCCGGGGCCCAAGAGACCCAGTACTTC
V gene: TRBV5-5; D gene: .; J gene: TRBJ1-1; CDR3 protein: CASSPRTENTEAFF; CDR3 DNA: TGTGCCAGCAGCCCGCGGACAGAGAACACTGAAGCTTTCTTT
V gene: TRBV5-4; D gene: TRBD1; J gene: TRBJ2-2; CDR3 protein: CASSNRQGESTGELFF; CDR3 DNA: TGTGCCAGCAGCAACCGACAGGGGGAGAGCACCGGGGAGCTGTTTTTT